Shown below are 21 T cell receptor beta chains from a single sample sequenced in a study of human T cells and chemical hapten exposure. TCRdb reprocessed the RACE reads with MiXCR, giving one entry per CDR3 protein. The table shows around 380,000 distinct CDR3 sequences, with more than 4.5% occurring only once. The time point here: patch test 1, 2 weeks after DPC sensitization. The treatment: therapeutic diphenylcyclopropenone sensitization with weekly scalp DPC. This material consisted of whole blood, taken in connection with sensitization to the hapten diphenylcyclopropenone (DPC). The receptors here all came from a woman in her forties or fifties with alopecia areata. Some clones in this sample may be carry-over from other donors' samples.

In its sample, this clonotype was seen many times. V is TRBV20-1 and J is TRBJ2-1, with D tentatively TRBD2 (5 bases). The CDR3 totals 12 residues. Germline lookup yields CDR1 DFQATT and CDR2 SNEGSKA (reference sequence). V lost 7 bases, J lost 0 bases, and 7 bases lay in between. CDR3 region: CSGESSYNEQFF. CDR3 DNA sequence: TGCAGTGGGGAGAGCTCCTACAATGAGCAGTTCTTC.

CDR3 residues: CASTPDRSAEAFF. CDR3 nucleotides: TGTGCCAGCACTCCGGACAGGAGCGCTGAAGCTTTCTTT. The chain is built from TRBV12-3 or TRBV12-4 and TRBJ1-1; 7 positions agree with TRBD1. V lost 7 bases to trimming and J lost 6 bases; unmatched junction nucleotides: 8. CDR3 length equals 13 residues.

This clonotype was counted a few times. The chain couples TRBV7-6 to TRBJ1-1; 9 bases are a match to TRBD1. CDR3 size: 15 residues. With V trimmed by 5 bases and J by 3 bases, 7 bases remained unmatched. Germline V gives CDR1 SGHVS, CDR2 FNYEAQ. This chain's CDR3 is CASSPTGGRDTEAFF. In DNA, the CDR3 is TGTGCCAGCAGCCCTACAGGGGGCAGAGACACTGAAGCTTTCTTT.

There are a few counts of this clonotype. The chain is built from TRBV5-6 and TRBJ2-1; 14 bases are a match to TRBD2. The CDR3 consists of 15 residues. The ends lost 4 bases at V and 9 bases at J; junction bases unmatched: 6. Germline V gene data show CDR1 as SGHDT and CDR2 as YYEEEE. CDR3 nucleotides: TGTGCCAGCAGCCCCGGGACTAGCGGGAGTGGTGAGCAGTTCTTC. It specifies CASSPGTSGSGEQFF.

This clonotype was picked up many times. This chain uses TRBV5-1 with TRBJ2-3, with D possibly matching TRBD2 (5 bases). CDR3 length equals 16 residues. The V and J ends lost 7 bases and 1 base respectively, with 19 bases between them. Germline values: CDR1 SGHRS, CDR2 YFSETQ. The CDR3 spells CASSLEGWGGTDTQYF. CDR3 DNA: TGCGCCAGCTCCCTAGAAGGTTGGGGAGGCACAGATACGCAGTATTTT. The full variable domain, completed using reference TRBV5-1 and TRBJ2-3, is KAGVTQTPRYLIKTRGQQVTLSCSPISGHRSVSWYQQTPGQGLQFLFEYFSETQRNKGNFPGRFSGRQFSNSRSEMNVSTLELGDSALYLCASSLEGWGGTDTQYFGPGTRLTVL.

There are many counts of this clonotype. The V and J genes are TRBV4-3 and TRBJ1-6, with D possibly being TRBD1 (5 bases). The CDR3 loop spans 16 amino acids. CDR1 is LGHNA, CDR2 YSLEER, per germline. V was shortened by 0 bases and J by 7 bases, with 13 bases between the two germline ends. CDR3 DNA: TGCGCCAGCAGCCAAGACCGGCAGGGATGGAATTCACCCCTCCACTTT. Protein: CASSQDRQGWNSPLHF.

This clonotype was seen many times. The chain uses TRBV6-2 or TRBV6-3 and TRBJ2-1; a weak D match, TRBD1 (6 bases). The V gene's germline CDR1 is MNHEY and CDR2 SVGEGT. V was shortened by 0 bases and J by 8 bases, with 11 bases between the two germline ends. This CDR3 region has 14 residues. CDR3 in amino acids: CASSYSRGRDEQFF. The CDR3 DNA sequence: TGTGCCAGCAGTTACTCCAGGGGCAGGGATGAGCAGTTCTTC.

This clonotype was detected many times. The rearrangement uses TRBV5-1 and TRBJ2-2; 9 bases align to TRBD1. Germline CDR1 SGHRS, CDR2 YFSETQ. CDR3 length: 16 amino acids. V was clipped by 1 base and J by 6 bases; unmatched bases: 7. DNA of the CDR3: TGCGCCAGCAGCTTGACGGGACAGGGAGTCTCCGGGGAGCTGTTTTTT. The encoded protein is CASSLTGQGVSGELFF.

This chain connects TRBV6-5 to TRBJ1-4, with D uncertain. V gave up 0 bases and J gave up 6 bases, with 14 bases separating them. Germline V gene sequence: CDR1 MNHEY, CDR2 SVGAGI. The CDR3 contains 16 residues. The DNA for the CDR3 is TGTGCCAGCAGTTACTCTAGGTCTTCGGGATATGAAAAACTGTTTTTT. This encodes CASSYSRSSGYEKLFF.

The sample holds a few counts of this clonotype. The V and J genes are TRBV7-2 and TRBJ1-6, with D perhaps TRBD1 (5 bases). Trimming removed 5 bases at V and 6 bases at J, with 17 bases between. This CDR3 region has 16 residues. Germline assignment: CDR1 SGHTA and CDR2 FQGNSA. DNA of the CDR3: TGTGCCAGCAGCCCTCTGTTGGCAGGGACTAATTCACCCCTCCACTTT. Translation: CASSPLLAGTNSPLHF.

This clonotype has ten or more counts. The gene calls are TRBV6-5 and TRBJ2-1, with TRBD1 matching over 8 bases. This CDR3 contains 12 residues. The V gene's germline CDR1 is MNHEY and CDR2 SVGAGI. V shed 5 bases and J 10 bases; nucleotides not matched to a gene: 4. The CDR3 sequence is CASSPGGGEQFF. In DNA form, the CDR3 reads TGTGCCAGCAGTCCAGGGGGCGGGGAGCAGTTCTTC.

This clonotype was seen a few times. This chain joins TRBV7-2 and TRBJ1-5; possibly TRBD1 for D (6 bases). Germline CDR1 SGHTA, CDR2 FQGNSA. The CDR3 sequence is 15 residues long. V lost 6 bases and J 6 bases, leaving 18 bases between the germline ends. This CDR3 reads CASSSGAMWGQPQHF. The CDR3 DNA sequence: TGTGCCAGCAGTTCAGGGGCGATGTGGGGTCAGCCCCAGCATTTT.

The sample holds many counts of this clonotype. The chain couples TRBV7-8 to TRBJ2-6; a weak D match, TRBD1 (6 bases). From germline, CDR1 is SGHVS and CDR2 FQNEAQ. V lost 5 bases to trimming and J lost 0 bases, with 8 bases between them. The length of the CDR3 is 15 residues. As DNA, the CDR3 is TGTGCCAGCAGCCGGACAGACTCTGGGGCCAACGTCCTGACTTTC. Its protein is CASSRTDSGANVLTF.

This clonotype was counted ten times or more. The V and J genes are TRBV18 and TRBJ1-2, with D perhaps matching TRBD1 (6 bases). The CDR3 sequence is 13 residues long. Trimming cost V 6 bases and J 4 bases, with 12 bases left between them. Germline loops: CDR1 KGHSH, CDR2 LQKENI. This chain's CDR3 is CASSRQETYGYTF. CDR3 sequence (DNA): TGTGCCAGCTCGAGACAGGAAACCTATGGCTACACCTTC.

This sequence joins TRBV7-9 and TRBJ2-3; 10 nucleotides line up with TRBD2. V shed 6 bases, J shed 1 base, and the junction held 4 bases outside the gene matches. CDR1 and CDR2 from the germline V gene are SEHNR and FQNEAQ (reference sequence). The CDR3 has 15 amino acids. The CDR3 DNA sequence: TGTGCCAGCAGACCTACTAGCGGGGGCACAGATACGCAGTATTTT. It codes for CASRPTSGGTDTQYF.

This clonotype was recorded many times. The chain has TRBV7-9 and TRBJ2-7; D is ambiguous. The CDR3 is 12 residues long. Germline CDR1 is SEHNR and CDR2 is FQNEAQ (reference sequence). V was shortened by 5 bases and J by 3 bases, with 8 bases between the two germline ends. Written as DNA, the CDR3 is TGTGCCAGCAGCCCGGGCCACTACGAGCAGTACTTC. Translating gives CASSPGHYEQYF.

This chain uses TRBV10-3 with TRBJ2-3; maybe TRBD1 (6 bases). The germline V gene has CDR1 ENHRY and CDR2 SYGVKD. The CDR3 is 13 residues long. The V gene lost 10 bases and the J gene lost 5 bases, with 16 bases spanning the gap. The CDR3 loop is CATNRAEQDTQYF. CDR3 sequence (DNA): TGTGCCACGAACAGGGCAGAGCAAGATACGCAGTATTTT.

The table lists this clonotype with many counts. The J gene is TRBJ2-1, the V gene TRBV7-6; 7 bases align to TRBD2. In germline, CDR1 is SGHVS, CDR2 FNYEAQ. The V and J ends lost 1 base and 5 bases, in that order; junction bases with no gene match: 11. CDR3 length: 17 residues. CDR3 region: CASSLDSGLGNNNEQFF. DNA of the CDR3: TGTGCCAGCAGCTTAGACTCCGGACTAGGGAATAACAATGAGCAGTTCTTC.

Many counts were recorded for this clonotype. J is TRBJ1-2 and V is TRBV7-3; 12 nucleotides line up with TRBD1. The V gene's germline CDR1 is SGHTA and CDR2 FQGTGA. The V gene end was trimmed by 5 bases and the J gene end by 2 bases; junction bases not matched to a gene: 9. CDR3 length equals 17 residues. For the CDR3, the DNA is TGTGCCAGCAGCATGGGGACAGGGGGCGTAAAGAACTATGGCTACACCTTC. This sequence encodes CASSMGTGGVKNYGYTF.

The chain combines TRBV7-9 with TRBJ2-7; 9 bases match TRBD1. The CDR3 consists of 13 residues. V was pared by 8 bases and J by 6 bases, with 8 bases of the junction left unmatched. CDR1 and CDR2 (germline): SEHNR, FQNEAQ (reference sequence). The CDR3 DNA reads TGTGCCAGCGCCCCGGGACAGGGAGGCGAGCAGTACTTC. Amino acids: CASAPGQGGEQYF. The full variable domain, its missing parts supplied by reference TRBV7-9 and TRBJ2-7, is DTGVSQNPRHKITKRGQNVTFRCDPISEHNRLYWYRQTLGQGPEFLTYFQNEAQLEKSRLLSDRFSAERPKGSFSTLEIQRTEQGDSAMYLCASAPGQGGEQYFGPGTRLTVT.

The chain joins TRBV30 to TRBJ1-2; D unresolved. The CDR3 spans 11 residues. CDR1 GTSNPN and CDR2 SVGIG come from the germline V gene (reference sequence). V was cut by 5 bases and J by 2 bases, with 6 bases left in between. CDR3 sequence (DNA): TGTGCCTGGGGAGAGAACTATGGCTACACCTTC. Translating it yields CAWGENYGYTF. Full variable domain (missing parts from reference TRBV30 and TRBJ1-2): SQTIHQWPATLVQPVGSPLSLECTVEGTSNPNLYWYRQAAGRGLQLLFYSVGIGQISSEVPQNLSASRPQDRQFILSSKKLLLSDSGFYLCAWGENYGYTFGSGTRLTVV.